This T cell receptor beta chain appears in the sequencing data of a study of Graves' ophthalmopathy and Graves' hyperthyroidism listed by TCRdb under 2018. At the level of the whole study: Peripheral blood was collected before any treatment was given, at the time of initial diagnosis. TCR beta repertoire signatures were used to distinguish Graves' ophthalmopathy from Graves' hyperthyroidism and to predict progression to ophthalmopathy. In total, 120 to 150 blood samples were TCR-sequenced: under 45 ophthalmopathy, roughly 77 hyperthyroidism and approximately 17 hyperthyroidism-to-ophthalmopathy patients. To explore V-J signatures distinguishing ophthalmopathy from hyperthyroidism, a discovery set of about a hundred patients (roughly 42 ophthalmopathy, roughly 55 stable hyperthyroidism) was enrolled. An independent validation cohort comprised 18 to 20 hyperthyroidism patients and 17 patients who later progressed from hyperthyroidism to ophthalmopathy. T-cell repertoires of thyroid tissue and blood were compared in about six hyperthyroidism patients. Following sampling, methimazole starting at 30 mg daily was administered to hyperthyroidism patients, and high-dose intravenous methylprednisolone was administered to ophthalmopathy patients. For training and testing, the 100 or so patients in the discovery cohort were randomly divided in a 7:3 ratio.

The CDR3 covers 17 residues, taking in both the cysteine and the phenylalanine. The only DNA kept is the CDR3, 51 bases in frame from the first base. CDR1 and CDR2 are read off the germline V gene (reference sequence) as LGHDT and YNNKEL. V is reduced by 3 bases and J by 9 bases, leaving a spacing of 21 bases between them. For repertoire sequencing, TCR beta CDR3 regions were amplified from RNA transcripts. HTBI primers and the Qiagen OneStep RT-PCR kit were used in a first-round RT-PCR, which was followed by a second-round multiplex PCR, size selection and purification. Libraries were sequenced paired-end with 100 bp reads on an Illumina HiSeq2000. For the original study's pipeline: SOAPnuke was used to process the reads, throwing out any read that had adapters, had uncalled bases, had a mean Phred below 15, or lacked an exact constant-primer or identifier match. COPE v1.2.5 was used to merge the high-quality paired reads. Unique nucleotide sequences were defined as clonotypes and aligned to IMGT TRB V, D and J references using MiTCR v1.1. The analysis was limited to V-J combinations with a frequency above 0.0001, which together covered 99.2% of repertoires. A TCR clonal expansion and chaos score per V-J combination was defined as the ratio of F50 clonal expansion to chaos observed in the TCRdist matrix. Welch's t-statistics and random forest were used to reduce the features to approximately 13 V-J combinations, which were then used as input to a naive Bayes classifier. Thyroid-blood repertoire similarity was quantified with the Morisita-Horn index. TCRdb ran its own pipeline on the public reads, namely fastp trimming at Q25 and MiXCR clone calling, and kept in-frame beta chains. Rows with one shared CDR3 protein collapse into an entry with the most common genes and DNA. TCRdb, rather than the study authors, made the V and J calls. Here the sample has 350,000 to 400,000 distinct CDR3 sequences; over 15% occur a single time. The ten most abundant clones make up around 7% of the sample.

Hyperthyroidism was defined as stable when no progression to ophthalmopathy occurred within 18 months of follow-up. The hyperthyroidism patients were 18 to 65 years old and newly diagnosed, with a disease duration of less than 2 months. Patients were excluded if they had other autoimmune diseases, uncontrolled infections, pregnancy or lactation. Clinical symptoms, serum thyroxine, TRAb, thyroid ultrasound and orbital computed tomography were used for diagnosis. PBMCs were isolated from approximately 10 ml of fresh peripheral blood by Ficoll-Paque density gradient centrifugation. Trizol reagent was used to extract the total RNA, and its quality was then checked on an Agilent 2100 Bioanalyzer. Findings and caveats that apply to the study as a whole: Most of the expanded thyroid clonotypes with a frequency above 0.001 were also detected in blood, and it was suggested that the thyroid immune response may be reflected by blood repertoires. Sample size was not predetermined statistically, and investigators were not blinded to group allocation. Ophthalmopathy was separated from stable hyperthyroidism by the 13-signature model with 85% to 90% sensitivity and approximately 84% specificity in cross-validation and with 80%/75% in the test set. In validation, the model predicted ophthalmopathy progression with less than 71% sensitivity and about 73% specificity; fewer than 15 predicted patients were CT-confirmed with GO in a median of 6.5 months.

This clonotype appeared a few times. There is no known antigen for this receptor. No base quality information exists; no much larger clone differs at one position. The receptor comes from a woman aged 18-29 years with stable Graves' hyperthyroidism. Donor details come from another sample of the same person, matched by shared clones. The chain joins TRBV3-1 to TRBJ1-6; the D gene assignment is ambiguous. The sequencing input was peripheral blood. Read as DNA, the sequence is TGTGCCAGCAGCCAGTTGACCGGGCCAAAGCTGGGTTCACCCCTCCACTTT. The resulting protein is CASSQLTGPKLGSPLHF.